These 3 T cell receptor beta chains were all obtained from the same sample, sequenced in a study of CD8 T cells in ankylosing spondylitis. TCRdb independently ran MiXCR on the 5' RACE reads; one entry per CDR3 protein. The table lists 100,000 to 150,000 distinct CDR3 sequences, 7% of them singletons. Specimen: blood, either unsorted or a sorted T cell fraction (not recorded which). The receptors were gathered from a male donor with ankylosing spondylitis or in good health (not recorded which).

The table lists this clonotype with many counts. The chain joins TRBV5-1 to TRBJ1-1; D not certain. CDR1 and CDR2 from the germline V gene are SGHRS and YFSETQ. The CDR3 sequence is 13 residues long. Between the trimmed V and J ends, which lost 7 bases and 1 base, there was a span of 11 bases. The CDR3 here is CASRSDQNTEAFF. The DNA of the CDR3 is TGCGCCAGCCGATCAGATCAGAACACTGAAGCTTTCTTT.

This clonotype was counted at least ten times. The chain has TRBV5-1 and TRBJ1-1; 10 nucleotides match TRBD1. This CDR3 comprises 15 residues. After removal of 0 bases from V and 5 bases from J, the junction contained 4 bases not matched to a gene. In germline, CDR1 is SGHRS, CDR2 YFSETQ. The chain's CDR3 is CASSLAGQGTTEAFF. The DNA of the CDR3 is TGCGCCAGCAGCTTGGCGGGACAGGGGACGACTGAAGCTTTCTTT. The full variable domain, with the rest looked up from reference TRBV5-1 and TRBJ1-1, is KAGVTQTPRYLIKTRGQQVTLSCSPISGHRSVSWYQQTPGQGLQFLFEYFSETQRNKGNFPGRFSGRQFSNSRSEMNVSTLELGDSALYLCASSLAGQGTTEAFFGQGTRLTVV.

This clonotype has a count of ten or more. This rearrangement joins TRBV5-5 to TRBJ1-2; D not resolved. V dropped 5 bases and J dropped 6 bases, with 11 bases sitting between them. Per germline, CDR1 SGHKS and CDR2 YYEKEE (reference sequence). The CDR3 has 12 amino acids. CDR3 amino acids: CASRPDGNGYTF. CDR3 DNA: TGTGCCAGCAGGCCCGACGGAAATGGCTACACCTTC.